The TCR beta chain under discussion was sequenced for a study of spatial heterogeneity in lung cancer. Time point meaning: sample taken at primary tumor resection. In each case, whole RNA from tumor, nontumor lung or frozen PBMC was sequenced unsorted. The donors, roughly 70 patients with untreated early-stage non-small cell lung cancer, provided the samples. This clonotype came up many times. A read error may produce the germline difference seen at one junction end. Individual TCR cDNA molecules each bore their own unique molecular identifier. Each CDR3 protein is one row after TCRdb ran MiXCR on the 5' RACE reads. The table records 40,000 to 45,000 distinct CDR3 sequences, about 13% of them present only once. The length of the CDR3 is 9 residues. CDR1 is SQVTM and CDR2 is ANQGSEA in the germline V gene.

The clonotype was recovered from a male donor with early-stage non-small cell lung cancer. The rearrangement uses TRBV29-1 and TRBJ2-3; D gene uncertain. The sample consisted of PBMCs, taken at surgery. The CDR3 nucleotides read TGCAGCGCTGAAGATACGCAGTATTTT. This translates into CSAEDTQYF.